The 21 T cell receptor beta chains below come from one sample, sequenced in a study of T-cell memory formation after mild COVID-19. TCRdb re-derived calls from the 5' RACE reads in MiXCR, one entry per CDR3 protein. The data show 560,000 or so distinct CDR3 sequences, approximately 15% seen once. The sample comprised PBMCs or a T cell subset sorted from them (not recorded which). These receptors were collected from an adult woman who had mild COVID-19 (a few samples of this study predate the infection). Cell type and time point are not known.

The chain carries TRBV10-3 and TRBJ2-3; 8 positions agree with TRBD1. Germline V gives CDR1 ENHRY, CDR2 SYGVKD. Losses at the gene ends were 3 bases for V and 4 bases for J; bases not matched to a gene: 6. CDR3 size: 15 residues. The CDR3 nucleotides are TGTGCCATCAGTGAACCGGAGACAGGGGCAGATACGCAGTATTTT. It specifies CAISEPETGADTQYF.

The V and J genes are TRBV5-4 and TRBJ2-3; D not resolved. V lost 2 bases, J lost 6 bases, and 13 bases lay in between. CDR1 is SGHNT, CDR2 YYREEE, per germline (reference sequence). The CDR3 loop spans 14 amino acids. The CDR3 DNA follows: TGTGCCAGCAGCTTTGGTACCTCCATGGATACGCAGTATTTT. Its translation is CASSFGTSMDTQYF.

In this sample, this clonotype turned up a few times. The CDR3 bases are TGTGCCAGCAGACTAACCTACGAGCAGTACTTC. Amino acid sequence: CASRLTYEQYF. The genes are TRBV7-2 and TRBJ2-7; the D is unclear. Germline CDR1 SGHTA, CDR2 FQGNSA. V lost 6 bases, J lost 2 bases, and 5 bases lay in between. The CDR3 runs to 11 residues.

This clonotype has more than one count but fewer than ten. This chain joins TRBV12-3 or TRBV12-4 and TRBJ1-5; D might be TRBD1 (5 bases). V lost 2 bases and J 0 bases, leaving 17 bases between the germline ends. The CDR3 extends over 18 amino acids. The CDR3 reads CASSLFVVGDGSNQPQHF. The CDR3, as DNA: TGTGCCAGCAGTTTATTCGTTGTTGGGGACGGTAGCAATCAGCCCCAGCATTTT.

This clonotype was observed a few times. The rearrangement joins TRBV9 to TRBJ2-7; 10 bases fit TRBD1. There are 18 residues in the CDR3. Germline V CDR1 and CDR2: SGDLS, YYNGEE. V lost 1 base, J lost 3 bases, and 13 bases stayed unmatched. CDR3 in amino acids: CASSVPPQGDRGYYEQYF. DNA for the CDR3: TGTGCCAGCAGCGTACCCCCCCAGGGGGACAGGGGATACTACGAGCAGTACTTC.

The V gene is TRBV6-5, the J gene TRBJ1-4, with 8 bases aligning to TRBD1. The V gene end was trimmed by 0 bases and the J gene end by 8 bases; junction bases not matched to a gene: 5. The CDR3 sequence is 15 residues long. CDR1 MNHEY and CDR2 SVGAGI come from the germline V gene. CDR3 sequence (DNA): TGTGCCAGCAGTTACTCGAGCAGGGGGCACGAAAAACTGTTTTTT. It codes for CASSYSSRGHEKLFF.

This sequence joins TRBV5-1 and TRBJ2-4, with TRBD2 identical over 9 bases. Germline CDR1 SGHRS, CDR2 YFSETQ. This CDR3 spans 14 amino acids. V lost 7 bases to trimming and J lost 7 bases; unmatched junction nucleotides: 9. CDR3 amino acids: CASSAGGEVNIQYF. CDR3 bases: TGCGCCAGCTCAGCGGGGGGAGAGGTGAACATTCAGTACTTC.

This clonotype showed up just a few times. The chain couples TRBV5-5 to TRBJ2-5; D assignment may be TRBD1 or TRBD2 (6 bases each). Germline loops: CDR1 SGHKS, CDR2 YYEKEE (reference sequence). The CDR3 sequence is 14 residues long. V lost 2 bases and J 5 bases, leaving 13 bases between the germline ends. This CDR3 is CASSFKGGQETQYF. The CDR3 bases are TGTGCCAGCAGCTTCAAGGGGGGTCAGGAGACCCAGTACTTC.

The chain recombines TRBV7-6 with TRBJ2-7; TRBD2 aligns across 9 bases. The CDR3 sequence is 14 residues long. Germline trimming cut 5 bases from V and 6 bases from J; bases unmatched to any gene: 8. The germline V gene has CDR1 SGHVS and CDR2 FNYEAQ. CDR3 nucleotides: TGTGCCAGCAGCGGATCTAGCGGGGCGGTCGAGCAGTACTTC. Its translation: CASSGSSGAVEQYF.

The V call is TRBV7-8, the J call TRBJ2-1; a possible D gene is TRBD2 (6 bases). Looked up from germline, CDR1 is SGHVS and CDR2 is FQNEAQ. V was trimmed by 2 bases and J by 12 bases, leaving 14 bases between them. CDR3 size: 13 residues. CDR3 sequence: CASSLPGLSAQFF. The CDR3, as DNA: TGTGCCAGCAGCTTACCAGGACTAAGTGCGCAGTTCTTC.

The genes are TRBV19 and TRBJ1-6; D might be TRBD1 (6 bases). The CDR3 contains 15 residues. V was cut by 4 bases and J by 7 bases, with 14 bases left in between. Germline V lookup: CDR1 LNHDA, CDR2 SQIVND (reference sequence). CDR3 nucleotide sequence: TGTGCCAGTAGTACCCGACAGGTGGAGAATTCACCCCTCCACTTT. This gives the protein CASSTRQVENSPLHF.

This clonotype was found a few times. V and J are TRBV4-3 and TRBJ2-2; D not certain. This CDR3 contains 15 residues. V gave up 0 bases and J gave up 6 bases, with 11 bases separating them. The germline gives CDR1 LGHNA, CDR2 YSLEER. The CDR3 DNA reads TGCGCCAGCAGCCAAGATAGAGTAGCCGCCGGGGAGCTGTTTTTT. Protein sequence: CASSQDRVAAGELFF.

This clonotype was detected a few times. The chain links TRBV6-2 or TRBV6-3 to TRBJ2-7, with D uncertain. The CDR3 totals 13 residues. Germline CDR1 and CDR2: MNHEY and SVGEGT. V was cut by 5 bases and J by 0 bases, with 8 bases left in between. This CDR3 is CASSRLSSYEQYF. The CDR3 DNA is TGTGCCAGCAGTAGGCTAAGCTCCTACGAGCAGTACTTC.

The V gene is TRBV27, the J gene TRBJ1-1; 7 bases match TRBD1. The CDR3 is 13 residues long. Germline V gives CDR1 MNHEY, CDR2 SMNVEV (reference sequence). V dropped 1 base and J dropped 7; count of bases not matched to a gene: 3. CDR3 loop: CASSLWAGGEAFF. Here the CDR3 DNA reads TGTGCCAGCAGTTTATGGGCAGGGGGTGAAGCTTTCTTT.

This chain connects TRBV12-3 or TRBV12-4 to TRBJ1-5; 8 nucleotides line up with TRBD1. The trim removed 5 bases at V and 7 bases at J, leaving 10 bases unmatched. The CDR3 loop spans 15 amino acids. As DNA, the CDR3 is TGTGCCAGCAGTCAGACAGACAGGGGATCCCAGCCCCAGCATTTT. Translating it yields CASSQTDRGSQPQHF.

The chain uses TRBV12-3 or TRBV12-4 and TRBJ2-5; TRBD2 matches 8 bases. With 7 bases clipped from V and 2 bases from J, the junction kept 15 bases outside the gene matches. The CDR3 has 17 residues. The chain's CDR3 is CASTPRILAGGQETQYF. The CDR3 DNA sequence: TGTGCCAGCACCCCGAGGATTTTGGCGGGAGGACAAGAGACCCAGTACTTC.

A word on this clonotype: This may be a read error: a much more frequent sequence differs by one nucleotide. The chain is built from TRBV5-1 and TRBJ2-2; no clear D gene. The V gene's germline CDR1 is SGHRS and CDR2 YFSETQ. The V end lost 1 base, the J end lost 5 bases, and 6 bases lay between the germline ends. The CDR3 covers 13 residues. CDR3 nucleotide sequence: TGCGCCAGCAGCTTGTTAGGGACCGGGGAGCTGTTTTTT. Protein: CASSLLGTGELFF. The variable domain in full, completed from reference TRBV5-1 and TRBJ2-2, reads KAGVTQTPRYLIKTRGQQVTLSCSPISGHRSVSWYQQTPGQGLQFLFEYFSETQRNKGNFPGRFSGRQFSNSRSEMNVSTLELGDSALYLCASSLLGTGELFFGEGSRLTVL.

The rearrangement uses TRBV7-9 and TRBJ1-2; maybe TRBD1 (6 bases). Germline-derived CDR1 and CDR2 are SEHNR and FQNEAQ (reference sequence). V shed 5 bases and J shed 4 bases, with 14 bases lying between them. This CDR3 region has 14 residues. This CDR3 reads CASSPMGGFYGYTF. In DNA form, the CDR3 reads TGTGCCAGCAGCCCCATGGGGGGCTTCTATGGCTACACCTTC.

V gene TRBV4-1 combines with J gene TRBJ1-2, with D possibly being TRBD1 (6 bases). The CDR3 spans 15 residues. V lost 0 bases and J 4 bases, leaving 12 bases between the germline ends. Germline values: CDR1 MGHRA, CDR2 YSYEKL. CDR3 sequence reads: CASSQDGGPGYGYTF. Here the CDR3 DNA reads TGCGCCAGCAGCCAAGACGGGGGGCCAGGCTATGGCTACACCTTC.

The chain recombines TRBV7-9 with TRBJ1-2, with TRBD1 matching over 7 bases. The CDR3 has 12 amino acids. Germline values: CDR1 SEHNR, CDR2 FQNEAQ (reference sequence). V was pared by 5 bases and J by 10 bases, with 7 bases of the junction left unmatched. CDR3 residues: CASSRGTETYTF. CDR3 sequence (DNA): TGTGCCAGCAGCCGTGGGACAGAGACCTACACCTTC.

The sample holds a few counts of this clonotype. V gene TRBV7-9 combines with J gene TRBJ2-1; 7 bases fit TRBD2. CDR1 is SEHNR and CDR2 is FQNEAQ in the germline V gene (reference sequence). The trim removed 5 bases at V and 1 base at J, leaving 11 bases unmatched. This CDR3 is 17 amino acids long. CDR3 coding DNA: TGTGCCAGCAGCGAGAGCAAGCGGGATCCATCCTACAATGAGCAGTTCTTC. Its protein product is CASSESKRDPSYNEQFF.